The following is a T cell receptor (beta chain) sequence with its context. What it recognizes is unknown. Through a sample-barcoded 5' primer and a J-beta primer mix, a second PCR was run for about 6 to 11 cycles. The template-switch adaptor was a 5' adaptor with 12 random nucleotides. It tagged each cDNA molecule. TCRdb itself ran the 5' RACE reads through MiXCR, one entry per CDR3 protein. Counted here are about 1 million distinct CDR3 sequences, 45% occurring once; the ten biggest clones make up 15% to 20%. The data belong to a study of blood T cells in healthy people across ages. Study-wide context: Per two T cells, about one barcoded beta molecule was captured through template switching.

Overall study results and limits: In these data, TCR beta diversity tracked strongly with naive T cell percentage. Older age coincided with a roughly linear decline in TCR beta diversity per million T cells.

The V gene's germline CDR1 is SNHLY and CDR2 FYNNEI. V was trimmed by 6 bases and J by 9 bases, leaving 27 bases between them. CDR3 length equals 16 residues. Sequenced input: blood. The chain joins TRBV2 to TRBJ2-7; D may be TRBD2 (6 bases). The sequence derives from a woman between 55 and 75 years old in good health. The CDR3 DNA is TGTGCCAGCAGAGACAGACGACTAGGCCGAACCGTCGGGCAGTACTTC. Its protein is CASRDRRLGRTVGQYF.